This TCR beta chain stems from a study of OX40 agonist ivuxolimab in advanced cancers. Concerning this clone itself: Its antigen is still unknown.

This CDR3 contains 14 residues. CDR1 SGHVS and CDR2 FQNEAQ come from the germline V gene. The V end lost 2 bases, the J end lost 5 bases, and 10 bases lay between the germline ends. Whole-study results and caveats: Clones of CD4+ and CD8+ blood T cells grew by week 6 at doses of 0.1 to 3.0 mg/kg.

Clones were sequenced by immunoSEQ multiplex PCR, and TCRdb holds only the in-frame ones, with some missing. The sample gives under 15,000 clones, 84% of which show up once; more than 20% is in the top ten. The sequences come from CD4+ or CD8+ T cells sorted from blood, collected in a trial of the OX40 agonist ivuxolimab. The TCR sequence derives from an adult with an advanced solid tumor such as melanoma, head and neck, liver or kidney cancer. The chain carries TRBV7-8 and TRBJ2-1; either TRBD1 or TRBD2 may supply D (5 bases each). The CDR3 sequence is CASSLSGGHNEQFF. As DNA, the CDR3 is TGTGCCAGCAGCTTAAGTGGGGGTCACAATGAGCAGTTCTTC.